Listed here are 27 T cell receptor beta chains from one sample, sequenced in a study of siplizumab effects on memory and regulatory T cells. Data came from immunoSEQ multiplex PCR; TCRdb stores just in-frame clones and leaves some out. The table includes 90,000 to 110,000 clones, under 95% detected once. Sequenced sample: Tregs sorted from blood. These receptors came from a human donor in good health.

V usage is TRBV7-8 and J usage is TRBJ1-1, with D tentatively TRBD1 (5 bases). V lost 1 base to trimming and J lost 0 bases, with 12 bases between them. Germline CDR1 and CDR2: SGHVS and FQNEAQ. The length of the CDR3 is 16 residues. This CDR3 reads CASSLEGRLMNTEAFF. CDR3 DNA sequence: TGTGCCAGCAGCTTAGAGGGGCGCTTGATGAACACTGAAGCTTTCTTT.

This chain uses TRBV5-6 with TRBJ2-1, with D possibly being TRBD2 (5 bases). V was cut by 7 bases and J by 0 bases, with 14 bases left in between. Germline V gives CDR1 SGHDT, CDR2 YYEEEE. This CDR3 contains 15 residues. CDR3 protein: CASAGLWSSYNEQFF. The CDR3, as DNA: TGTGCCAGCGCCGGACTCTGGAGCTCCTACAATGAGCAGTTCTTC.

Comments on this clone: The identical CDR3 is also encoded by other nucleotide sequences in the sample. The chain has TRBV18 and TRBJ2-5, with no clear D. V was cut by 6 bases and J by 5 bases, with 7 bases left in between. Looked up from germline, CDR1 is KGHSH and CDR2 is LQKENI. This CDR3 has 11 amino acids. This CDR3 reads CASSPEETQYF. The CDR3 DNA reads as TGTGCCAGCTCCCCCGAGGAGACCCAGTACTTC.

This clone was detected only once. The chain links TRBV27 to TRBJ2-5; tentative D call: TRBD2 (6 bases). The J call may not be correct, given that the DNA end is closer to TRBJ2-7. Per the germline V gene, CDR1 is MNHEY and CDR2 is SMNVEV (reference sequence). There are 14 residues in the CDR3. CDR3 DNA: TGTGCCAGCAGTTTATACCTCGGGGGATACGAGCAGTACTTC. The encoded protein is CASSLYLGGYEQYF.

The sample holds one count of this clone. The CDR3 coding sequence is TGTGCCAGCAGCTTCGGCCCGGGACAGGCCACAGATACGCAGTATTTT. Its protein is CASSFGPGQATDTQYF. The chain employs TRBV5-6 and TRBJ2-3, with 8 bases lining up with TRBD1. Germline V gene lookup returns CDR1 SGHDT and CDR2 YYEEEE. V lost 2 bases and J lost 2; bases outside the gene matches: 7. The CDR3 has 16 amino acids. The complete variable domain, with remaining parts taken from reference TRBV5-6 and TRBJ2-3, reads DAGVTQSPTHLIKTRGQQVTLRCSPKSGHDTVSWYQQALGQGPQFIFQYYEEEERQRGNFPDRFSGHQFPNYSSELNVNALLLGDSALYLCASSFGPGQATDTQYFGPGTRLTVL.

This chain joins TRBV5-1 and TRBJ1-2; 7 nucleotides agree with TRBD1. Germline V lookup: CDR1 SGHRS, CDR2 YFSETQ. The CDR3 spans 15 residues. With 2 bases clipped from V and 0 bases from J, the junction kept 4 bases outside the gene matches. The CDR3 region has the DNA TGCGCCAGCAGCTTCCAACAGGGGACTAACTATGGCTACACCTTC. Encoded protein: CASSFQQGTNYGYTF.

The chain combines TRBV14 with TRBJ1-3; no firm D call. Germline lookup yields CDR1 SGHDN and CDR2 FVKESK. The CDR3 runs 12 residues. Trimming shortened V by 0 bases and J by 10 bases, and 7 bases separated the two germline ends. The DNA for the CDR3 is TGTGCCAGCAGCCAAGATTTCACGACCATATATTTT. This encodes CASSQDFTTIYF.

The chain combines TRBV6-6 with TRBJ2-5; D gene uncertain. The V and J ends lost 7 bases and 5 bases respectively, with 8 bases between them. CDR1 is MNHNY, CDR2 SVGAGI, per germline (reference sequence). This CDR3 has 11 residues. The CDR3 region is CASTIRETQYF. DNA for the CDR3: TGTGCCAGCACTATTCGGGAGACCCAGTACTTC.

The V call is TRBV6-6, the J call TRBJ1-2; D possibly corresponds to TRBD1 (5 bases). CDR3 length: 15 residues. Per germline, CDR1 MNHNY and CDR2 SVGAGI (reference sequence). V lost 0 bases to trimming and J lost 7 bases, with 15 bases between them. In nucleotides, the CDR3 is TGTGCCAGCAGTTACTCAGGGGACCCCGGAGGTGGCTACACCTTC. It translates to CASSYSGDPGGGYTF.

In this sample, this clone turned up once. The V call is TRBV11-3, the J call TRBJ2-3; the match to TRBD2 covers 12 bases. There are 18 residues in the CDR3. Germline CDR1 SGHNT, CDR2 YENEEA. Trimming took 3 bases from V and 1 from J; bases not matched to a gene: 8. The CDR3 DNA reads TGTGCCAGCAGCTTCACTAGCGGGGGGACCTACCGCACAGATACGCAGTATTTT. Protein product: CASSFTSGGTYRTDTQYF.

This clone showed up just once. The chain carries TRBV19 and TRBJ2-1, with D hard to call. Trimming took 5 bases from V and 0 from J, leaving 11 bases between them. The CDR3 contains 15 residues. Germline CDR1 and CDR2: LNHDA and SQIVND (reference sequence). The CDR3 sequence is CASSPGLSSYNEQFF. The DNA of the CDR3 is TGTGCCAGTAGTCCCGGATTGAGCTCCTACAATGAGCAGTTCTTC.

The rearrangement joins TRBV7-8 to TRBJ2-7; D call uncertain. This CDR3 contains 15 residues. Trimming left V 5 bases short and J 0 bases short, with 14 bases between. The germline V gene has CDR1 SGHVS and CDR2 FQNEAQ. CDR3 amino acids: CASSATGLHSYEQYF. The DNA for the CDR3 is TGTGCCAGCAGCGCAACCGGGTTACACTCCTACGAGCAGTACTTC.

The V call is TRBV11-2, the J call TRBJ2-1; no definite D call. Trimming took off 5 bases at V and 4 bases at J, with 9 bases between the two ends. Germline lookup yields CDR1 SGHAT and CDR2 FQNNGV. CDR3 size: 13 residues. In nucleotides, the CDR3 is TGTGCCAGCAGCCGCCTGGGGTACAATGAGCAGTTCTTC. Amino acids: CASSRLGYNEQFF.

This chain links TRBV19 with TRBJ2-3; 13 nucleotides match TRBD2. The CDR3 has 15 amino acids. The germline CDR1 and CDR2 sequences are LNHDA and SQIVND (reference sequence). With 5 bases clipped from V and 9 bases from J, the junction kept 8 bases outside the gene matches. CDR3 region: CASSAPGTSGITQYF. The CDR3 DNA follows: TGTGCCAGTAGTGCTCCCGGGACTAGCGGGATCACGCAGTATTTT.

V usage is TRBV27 and J usage is TRBJ2-1, with D possibly being TRBD1 (6 bases). Looked up from germline, CDR1 is MNHEY and CDR2 is SMNVEV (reference sequence). Deletions cut 10 bases from V and 8 bases from J, with 9 bases between. The CDR3 loop spans 10 amino acids. The DNA of the CDR3 is TGTGCCACCAGGGGCCATGAGCAGTTCTTC. Translating gives CATRGHEQFF.

The V and J genes are TRBV5-4 and TRBJ2-1, with 7 bases identical to TRBD1. The CDR3 length is 14 residues. Germline loops: CDR1 SGHNT, CDR2 YYREEE (reference sequence). The J segment lost 15 bases and the V segment lost 0 bases, leaving 12 bases of the junction unmatched. The CDR3 coding sequence is TGTGCCAGCAGCTTGGATAAGTACAGGGGAAGGGCGTTCTTC. Translating gives CASSLDKYRGRAFF.

The J gene is TRBJ2-1, the V gene TRBV2; unclear D gene. Germline V gene sequence: CDR1 SNHLY, CDR2 FYNNEI. The CDR3 length is 11 residues. Trimming shortened V by 6 bases and J by 6 bases, and 6 bases separated the two germline ends. In DNA form, the CDR3 reads TGTGCCAGCAGCATAGCCAATGAGCAGTTCTTC. Its translation is CASSIANEQFF.

The chain is built from TRBV4-1 and TRBJ1-5, with 8 nucleotides matching TRBD1. The CDR3 spans 16 residues. The V and J ends lost 3 bases and 4 bases, in that order; junction bases with no gene match: 8. Germline-derived CDR1 and CDR2 are MGHRA and YSYEKL. CDR3 coding DNA: TGCGCCAGCAGCCACCTCGGACAGGGCGCAAATCAGCCCCAGCATTTT. Its protein is CASSHLGQGANQPQHF.

The chain is built from TRBV30 and TRBJ1-1; D unclear. The germline V gene has CDR1 GTSNPN and CDR2 SVGIG (reference sequence). The CDR3 sequence is 11 residues long. Trimming took off 0 bases at V and 4 bases at J, with 3 bases between the two ends. The CDR3 DNA follows: TGTGCCTGGAGTGTGAGCACTGAAGCTTTCTTT. Its protein is CAWSVSTEAFF.

The chain employs TRBV27 and TRBJ2-7, with D hard to call. Per the germline V gene, CDR1 is MNHEY and CDR2 is SMNVEV (reference sequence). V lost 5 bases and J lost 3, with 2 bases in between. The CDR3 has 10 amino acids. This chain's CDR3 is CASSVYEQYF. The CDR3 nucleotides are TGTGCCAGCAGTGTCTACGAGCAGTACTTC.

This sequence joins TRBV19 and TRBJ2-5, with 13 nucleotides matching TRBD2. This CDR3 spans 16 amino acids. Trimming cost V 5 bases and J 4 bases; bases outside gene matches: 7. Germline V gene data show CDR1 as LNHDA and CDR2 as SQIVND (reference sequence). CDR3 in amino acids: CASSPELAGGLETQYF. The DNA of the CDR3 is TGTGCCAGTAGTCCAGAACTAGCGGGAGGGTTAGAGACCCAGTACTTC.

The CDR3 DNA reads TGTGCCAGCAGCGCGCGGACTAGATCTGACAATGAGCAGTTCTTC. Its protein is CASSARTRSDNEQFF. V gene TRBV9 combines with J gene TRBJ2-1; TRBD2 agrees at 7 bases. This CDR3 comprises 15 residues. CDR1 and CDR2 (germline): SGDLS, YYNGEE. Unmatched junction bases numbered 8, after V lost 3 bases and J lost 5 bases.

The chain has TRBV27 and TRBJ2-3; 7 nucleotides align to TRBD1. Germline lookup yields CDR1 MNHEY and CDR2 SMNVEV (reference sequence). The CDR3 length is 15 residues. With 3 bases clipped from V and 2 bases from J, the junction kept 5 bases outside the gene matches. CDR3 protein: CASSLQDRITDTQYF. CDR3 in DNA: TGTGCCAGCAGTTTGCAGGACAGGATCACAGATACGCAGTATTTT.

The rearrangement joins TRBV7-9 to TRBJ1-4; the D is unclear. V dropped 3 bases and J dropped 4 bases, with 6 bases sitting between them. Germline-derived CDR1 and CDR2 are SEHNR and FQNEAQ (reference sequence). CDR3 length: 13 amino acids. CDR3 sequence (DNA): TGTGCCAGCAGCTTGGGTCTTAATGAAAAACTGTTTTTT. Its translation: CASSLGLNEKLFF.

With respect to this clone: The sample contains more than one DNA sequence encoding this CDR3. The genes are TRBV6-6 and TRBJ2-5, with D unclear. Deletions cut 3 bases from V and 4 bases from J, with 3 bases between. Looked up from germline, CDR1 is MNHNY and CDR2 is SVGAGI (reference sequence). CDR3 size: 11 residues. CDR3 nucleotide sequence: TGTGCCAGCAGTTATAGAGAGACCCAGTACTTC. Residues: CASSYRETQYF.

This rearrangement joins TRBV30 to TRBJ2-3, with no clear D. V was shortened by 4 bases and J by 4 bases, with 6 bases between the two germline ends. Per germline, CDR1 GTSNPN and CDR2 SVGIG (reference sequence). The CDR3 runs 11 residues. The CDR3: CAWKSADTQYF. CDR3 DNA sequence: TGTGCCTGGAAATCCGCAGATACGCAGTATTTT.

CDR3: CASGLVMGSYSNQPQHF. The CDR3 nucleotides are TGTGCTAGTGGTTTGGTAATGGGGTCCTATAGCAATCAGCCCCAGCATTTT. This rearrangement joins TRBV12-5 to TRBJ1-5; D unresolved. The germline gives CDR1 LGHNT, CDR2 FRNRAP. Deletions cut 0 bases from V and 0 bases from J, with 12 bases between. CDR3 length equals 17 residues.